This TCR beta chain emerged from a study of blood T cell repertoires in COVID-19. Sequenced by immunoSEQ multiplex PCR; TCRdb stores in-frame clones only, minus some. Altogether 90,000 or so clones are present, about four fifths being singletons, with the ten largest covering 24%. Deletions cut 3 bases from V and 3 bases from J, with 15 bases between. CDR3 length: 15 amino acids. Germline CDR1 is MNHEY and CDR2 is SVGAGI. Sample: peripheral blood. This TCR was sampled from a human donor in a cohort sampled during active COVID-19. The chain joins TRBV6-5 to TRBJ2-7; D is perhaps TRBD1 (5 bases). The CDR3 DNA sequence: TGTGCCAGCAGTTATCGATTAGGGGCGGTCTACGAGCAGTACTTC. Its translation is CASSYRLGAVYEQYF.